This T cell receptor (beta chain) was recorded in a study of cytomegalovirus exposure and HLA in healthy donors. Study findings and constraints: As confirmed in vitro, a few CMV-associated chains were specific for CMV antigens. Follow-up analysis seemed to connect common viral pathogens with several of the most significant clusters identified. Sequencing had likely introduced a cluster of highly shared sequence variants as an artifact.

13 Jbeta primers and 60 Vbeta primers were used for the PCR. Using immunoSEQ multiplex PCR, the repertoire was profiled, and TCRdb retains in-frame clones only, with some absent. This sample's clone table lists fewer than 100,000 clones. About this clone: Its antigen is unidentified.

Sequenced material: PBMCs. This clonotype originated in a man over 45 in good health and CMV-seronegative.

The CDR3 here is CASSQEGREYNEQFF. The CDR3 DNA reads as TGCGCCAGCAGCCAAGAGGGCAGGGAATACAATGAGCAGTTCTTC. This chain connects TRBV4-1 to TRBJ2-1; D possibly corresponds to TRBD1 (5 bases). This CDR3 has 15 residues. From germline, CDR1 is MGHRA and CDR2 YSYEKL. Trimming cost V 0 bases and J 4 bases, with 10 bases left between them.